These T cell receptor beta chains were read from a single sample in a study of cytotoxic CD8 clonotypes in ibrutinib-treated CLL. Method: immunoSEQ multiplex PCR; TCRdb's copy keeps in-frame clones and lacks some. The sample lists more than 110,000 clones; 80% were seen once. The sequencing used PBMCs, collected after 36 months of ibrutinib treatment. Every receptor here comes from a human donor with chronic lymphocytic leukemia. Each CDR3 is given with its conserved first and last residue. The D gene is left open where the match is weak. The size entry is marked missing in some rows and otherwise reads once, few, many or a size class.

TRBD2,15,NA,TRBJ2-1,TRBV5-4,TGTGCCAGCAGCTTGAATAGCGGGAGAGGCTATGAGCAGTTCTTC,CASSLNSGRGYEQFF
NA,15,NA,TRBJ1-5,TRBV6-1,TGTGCCAGCAGTGAAGGGCGACAGAGCAATCAGCCCCAGCATTTT,CASSEGRQSNQPQHF
TRBD2,15,NA,TRBJ2-4,TRBV19,TGTGCCAGTAGTATAGCGGGGGGGCTTAGGGACATTCAGTACTTC,CASSIAGGLRDIQYF
NA,13,NA,TRBJ1-3,TRBV5-1,TGCGCCAGCAGCGAGGGTGCGGGAAACACCATATATTTT,CASSEGAGNTIYF
NA,14,few,TRBJ2-4,TRBV2,TGTGCCAGCAATGCAGACAGGCCGGGGAACATTCAGTACTTC,CASNADRPGNIQYF
NA,13,NA,TRBJ2-7,TRBV19,TGTGCCAGCAGTACCTCTCAGGGAACCGAGCAGTACTTC,CASSTSQGTEQYF
NA,12,NA,TRBJ2-3,TRBV11-1,TGTGCCAGCAGCCATTCCGCAGATACGCAGTATTTT,CASSHSADTQYF
NA,13,NA,TRBJ2-3,TRBV19,TGTGCCAGTAGTATAGGTGGGACAGATACGCAGTATTTT,CASSIGGTDTQYF
NA,14,once,TRBJ1-5,TRBV2,TGTGCCAGCAGGTTTATGGGGAGCAATCAGCCCCAGCATTTT,CASRFMGSNQPQHF
NA,14,NA,TRBJ2-7,TRBV6-6,TGTGCCAGCAGTAACGGACAGAGAACCTACGAGCAGTACTTC,CASSNGQRTYEQYF
TRBD2,14,NA,TRBJ2-3,TRBV18,TGTGCCAGCTCACTGACTAGCGGTACAGATACGCAGTATTTT,CASSLTSGTDTQYF
TRBD1,17,NA,TRBJ2-7,TRBV4-1,TGCGCCAGCAGCCATCTTCCCTCGGGACAGGTTCCCTACGAGCAGTACTTC,CASSHLPSGQVPYEQYF
NA,15,NA,TRBJ2-3,TRBV29-1,TGCAGCCCCATTCCCAGGTACAGTAGCACAGATACGCAGTATTTT,CSPIPRYSSTDTQYF
TRBD2,15,NA,TRBJ2-1,TRBV9,TGTGCCAGCAGCGTAAGCGGGAGGTCCTACAATGAGCAGTTCTTC,CASSVSGRSYNEQFF
TRBD1,17,once,TRBJ2-7,TRBV4-2,TGTGCCAGCAGCCAAGCTCTTCCCGGGACAGGAAACTACGAGCAGTACTTC,CASSQALPGTGNYEQYF
NA,14,NA,TRBJ1-5,TRBV9,TGTGCCAGCAGCGTAGGCGTCAGAAATCAGCCCCAGCATTTT,CASSVGVRNQPQHF
NA,12,once,TRBJ1-2,TRBV29-1,TGCAGCGTTGCGGGGACGGACTATGGCTACACCTTC,CSVAGTDYGYTF
NA,16,NA,TRBJ2-3,TRBV4-1,TGCGCCAGCAGCCAAGAGTTTAGGGACTTCACAGATACGCAGTATTTT,CASSQEFRDFTDTQYF
NA,14,NA,TRBJ2-1,TRBV7-7,TGTGCCAGCAGCTTCGGGCACCAAAACAATGAGCAGTTCTTC,CASSFGHQNNEQFF
NA,14,NA,TRBJ2-5,TRBV5-4,TGTGCCAGCAGCGACTCCGGGACAAAACAGACCCAGTACTTC,CASSDSGTKQTQYF
NA,16,NA,TRBJ2-2,TRBV5-1,TGCGCCAGCAGCTCGAAAGGGGTTAGGAACACCGGGGAGCTGTTTTTT,CASSSKGVRNTGELFF
NA,14,few,TRBJ1-5,TRBV18,TGTGCCAGCTCACCGCTCGGGCAGCTCGAGCCCCAGCATTTT,CASSPLGQLEPQHF
NA,13,once,TRBJ1-4,TRBV6-1,TGTGCCAGCATCCTGGCAGGGAATGAAAAACTGTTTTTT,CASILAGNEKLFF
NA,12,NA,TRBJ2-1,TRBV9,TGTGCCAGCAGCGTAGGTGGGGCTGAGCAGTTCTTC,CASSVGGAEQFF
NA,13,NA,TRBJ2-2,TRBV19,TGTGCCAGTAGTATAAGTCACACCGGGGAGCTGTTTTTT,CASSISHTGELFF
NA,17,NA,TRBJ1-5,TRBV5-6,TGTGCCAGCAGCTTTTCAGGCGCGAGGGGTCGGAATCAGCCCCAGCATTTT,CASSFSGARGRNQPQHF
TRBD1,17,NA,TRBJ2-1,TRBV23-1,TGCGCCAGCAGTCAACGCACCGGGACAGGGAATTTCAATGAGCAGTTCTTC,CASSQRTGTGNFNEQFF
NA,15,NA,TRBJ2-3,TRBV14,TGTGCCAGCAGCCAAGACCTGTATAGCACAGATACGCAGTATTTT,CASSQDLYSTDTQYF
TRBD1,16,NA,TRBJ1-2,TRBV9,TGTGCCAGCAGCGTAGACACAGGGGGTACCTACTATGGCTACACCTTC,CASSVDTGGTYYGYTF
NA,17,NA,TRBJ1-2,TRBV4-1,TGCGCCAGCAGCCAGGGGCCCGCGCATTTTGACAGCTATGGCTACACCTTC,CASSQGPAHFDSYGYTF
NA,15,NA,TRBJ2-2,TRBV30,TGTGCCTCCAACGAGGGGCGAACAAACACCGGGGAGCTGTTTTTT,CASNEGRTNTGELFF
NA,19,NA,TRBJ2-7,TRBV2,TGTGCCAGCAGTGAGGGGGGAGCTAGCGTAAAACTCAGCTCCTACGAGCAGTACTTC,CASSEGGASVKLSSYEQYF
NA,16,NA,TRBJ1-6,TRBV15,TGTGCCACCAGCAACTCCAAGGGGCTGGGTAATTCACCCCTCCACTTT,CATSNSKGLGNSPLHF
TRBD2,15,NA,TRBJ2-7,TRBV29-1,TGCAGCGCCGCCGGGACTAGCGGGAGGGCATACGAGCAGTACTTC,CSAAGTSGRAYEQYF
NA,16,NA,TRBJ2-2,TRBV11-3,TGTGCCAGCAGCTTAGAGCTAGCGCATAACACCGGGGAGCTGTTTTTT,CASSLELAHNTGELFF
NA,13,NA,TRBJ2-7,TRBV18,TGTGCCAGCTCACGACAGGACTCCTACGAGCAGTACTTC,CASSRQDSYEQYF
NA,14,NA,TRBJ1-1,TRBV5-1,TGCGCCAGCCGCGGTCGCCCCGTGAACACTGAAGCTTTCTTT,CASRGRPVNTEAFF
NA,15,NA,TRBJ2-7,TRBV27,TGTGCCAGCAGTTTATCGCCGGGAAATAGCTACGAGCAGTACTTC,CASSLSPGNSYEQYF
NA,15,NA,TRBJ2-7,TRBV6-6,TGTGCCAGCAGAACCGGACAGCCCGGCTCCTACGAGCAGTACTTC,CASRTGQPGSYEQYF
TRBD1,18,NA,TRBJ2-6,TRBV4-2,TGTGCCAGCAGCCAACTCGGACAGGATAGCTCTGGGGCCAACGTCCTGACTTTC,CASSQLGQDSSGANVLTF
NA,14,NA,TRBJ2-3,TRBV2,TGTGCCAGCAGTGTAACCACCATGACAGATACGCAGTATTTT,CASSVTTMTDTQYF
NA,15,NA,TRBJ2-1,TRBV19,TGTGCCAGTAGGGATCTCCGGGACTTCTACAATGAGCAGTTCTTC,CASRDLRDFYNEQFF
NA,13,few,TRBJ2-7,TRBV27,TGTGCCAGCAGCCTGGGACCGGCCTACGAGCAGTACTTC,CASSLGPAYEQYF
NA,21,many,TRBJ2-2,TRBV12-5,TGTGCTAGTGGTTTGACTTACCATACAGGAACAACACTGAAAAACACCGGGGAGCTGTTTTTT,CASGLTYHTGTTLKNTGELFF
TRBD1,13,NA,TRBJ1-3,TRBV9,TGTGCCAGCAGAGTCGAGGGGGCCAACACCATATATTTT,CASRVEGANTIYF
NA,14,NA,TRBJ2-2,TRBV6-6,TGTGCCAGCAGTTACGACGATTCCACCGGGGAGCTGTTTTTT,CASSYDDSTGELFF
TRBD1,15,NA,TRBJ2-5,TRBV2,TGTGCCAGCAGTAGTAGACAGGGCAGACAAGAGACCCAGTACTTC,CASSSRQGRQETQYF
TRBD1,17,few,TRBJ1-6,TRBV28,TGTGCCAGCAGAGGACAGGTCCTCTTCTCCTATAATTCACCCCTCCACTTT,CASRGQVLFSYNSPLHF
NA,15,once,TRBJ2-2,TRBV10-3,TGTGCCATCAGTGAGTCGTCGGGGGCCCCCGGGGAGCTGTTTTTT,CAISESSGAPGELFF
NA,15,NA,TRBJ1-1,TRBV6-4,TGTGCCAGCAGTGAAACCTGGGTCCCGAACACTGAAGCTTTCTTT,CASSETWVPNTEAFF
NA,15,NA,TRBJ1-2,TRBV6-1,TGTGCCAGCAGTGAACCAGGCAGATTTCGCTATGGCTACACCTTC,CASSEPGRFRYGYTF
TRBD2,17,NA,TRBJ2-3,TRBV7-9,TGTGCCAGTGGACTAGCGGGAGAGCTAGGTGGAACAGATACGCAGTATTTT,CASGLAGELGGTDTQYF
NA,16,NA,TRBJ2-2,TRBV5-1,TGCGCCAGCAGCTTGGGGGGTCGACAGCACACCGGGGAGCTGTTTTTT,CASSLGGRQHTGELFF
NA,14,NA,TRBJ1-1,TRBV19,TGTGCCAGTAGTATCTCCAGCGCGAACACTGAAGCTTTCTTT,CASSISSANTEAFF
NA,15,NA,TRBJ1-1,TRBV5-1,TGCGCCAGCAGCTTGGGTTGGGCGGGGAACACTGAAGCTTTCTTT,CASSLGWAGNTEAFF
NA,15,once,TRBJ2-7,TRBV5-1,TGCGCCAGCAGCTTGGTAGGGGCAGGGAATCACGAGCAGTACTTC,CASSLVGAGNHEQYF
NA,15,once,TRBJ1-2,TRBV4-1,TGCGCCAGCAGCCCGGACAGACAACCTTACTATGGCTACACCTTC,CASSPDRQPYYGYTF
TRBD2,14,NA,TRBJ2-7,TRBV6-5,TGTGCCAGCAGTTCTCCCAGCGGGGCCTACGAGCAGTACTTC,CASSSPSGAYEQYF